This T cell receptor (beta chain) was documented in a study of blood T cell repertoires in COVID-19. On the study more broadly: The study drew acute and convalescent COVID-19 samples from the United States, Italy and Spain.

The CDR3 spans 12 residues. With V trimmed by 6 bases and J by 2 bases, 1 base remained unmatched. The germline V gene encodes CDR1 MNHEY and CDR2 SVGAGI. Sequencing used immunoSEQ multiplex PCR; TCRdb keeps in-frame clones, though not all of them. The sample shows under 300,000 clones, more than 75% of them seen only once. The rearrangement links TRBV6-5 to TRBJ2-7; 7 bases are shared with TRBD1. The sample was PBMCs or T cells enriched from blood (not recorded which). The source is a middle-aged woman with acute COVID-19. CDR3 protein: CASRDRPYEQYF. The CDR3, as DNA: TGTGCCAGCAGGGACAGGCCCTACGAGCAGTACTTC.